The 32 T cell receptor beta chains given below trace back to one sample, sequenced in a study of PD-1 blockade in classical Hodgkin lymphoma. Every patient relapsed after autologous stem cell transplantation, and brentuximab vedotin exposure varied. Here immunoSEQ multiplex PCR was the method, and the copy in TCRdb shows in-frame clones only, minus some. The table has 95,000 or so clones, approximately 88% seen once; the top ten hold 9.5% to 15%. The source was peripheral blood mononuclear cells (PBMCs), collected at baseline. These receptors were obtained from a human donor with classical Hodgkin lymphoma.

This clone was seen more than once but under ten times. The J gene is TRBJ1-2, the V gene TRBV6-1; D may be TRBD1 (5 bases). Trimming took off 5 bases at V and 5 bases at J, with 9 bases between the two ends. Germline V gene sequence: CDR1 MNHNS, CDR2 SASEGT. CDR3 length: 12 amino acids. The DNA of the CDR3 is TGTGCCAGCAGTCTAACAGGATATGGCTACACCTTC. Amino acid sequence: CASSLTGYGYTF.

This chain uses TRBV7-2 with TRBJ2-7; 9 nucleotides match TRBD1. The CDR3 is made up of 16 amino acids. The germline CDR1 and CDR2 sequences are SGHTA and FQGNSA. Trimming cost V 0 bases and J 3 bases; bases outside gene matches: 6. For the CDR3, the DNA is TGTGCCAGCAGCTTAGCGGGGTCGGACAGGGGCTACGAGCAGTACTTC. Protein: CASSLAGSDRGYEQYF.

The chain uses TRBV19 and TRBJ2-3; a weak D match, TRBD1 (5 bases). CDR1 LNHDA and CDR2 SQIVND come from the germline V gene (reference sequence). The CDR3 sequence is 16 residues long. V gave up 7 bases and J gave up 5 bases, with 22 bases separating them. CDR3 residues: CASMDNSRHSQDTQYF. CDR3 in DNA: TGTGCCAGTATGGACAACTCAAGACACTCACAAGATACGCAGTATTTT.

The count of this clone is one. The J gene is TRBJ1-2, the V gene TRBV7-8; D gene uncertain. Trimming pared 5 bases from V and 0 bases from J, leaving 16 bases between. Germline V CDR1 and CDR2: SGHVS, FQNEAQ. The CDR3 extends over 16 amino acids. The CDR3 DNA follows: TGTGCCAGCAGCCCCCTTGCCCCGGAGACTAACTATGGCTACACCTTC. It translates to CASSPLAPETNYGYTF.

CDR3 sequence: CASSGAGTDTQYF. CDR3 bases: TGTGCCAGCAGTGGGGCCGGCACAGATACGCAGTATTTT. The V gene is TRBV6-5, the J gene TRBJ2-3, with D tentatively TRBD1 (5 bases). The CDR3 is 13 residues long. Trimming left V 5 bases short and J 1 base short, with 7 bases between. Germline values: CDR1 MNHEY, CDR2 SVGAGI.

V and J are TRBV6-5 and TRBJ1-5; D gene unclear. Germline V lookup: CDR1 MNHEY, CDR2 SVGAGI. V lost 5 bases and J lost 3, with 8 bases in between. The CDR3 is 13 amino acids. The chain's CDR3 is CASSRAVNQPQHF. For the CDR3, the DNA is TGTGCCAGCAGTAGGGCCGTCAATCAGCCCCAGCATTTT.

This rearrangement joins TRBV29-1 to TRBJ2-7, with 7 bases matching TRBD1. CDR3 length equals 13 residues. V was clipped by 4 bases and J by 5 bases; unmatched bases: 8. Germline CDR1 is SQVTM and CDR2 is ANQGSEA. The CDR3 is CSVVRTGSNEQYF. CDR3 bases: TGCAGCGTTGTGCGGACAGGCAGCAACGAGCAGTACTTC.

V and J are TRBV28 and TRBJ1-4; 7 bases match TRBD1. The germline V gene encodes CDR1 MDHEN and CDR2 SYDVKM. The CDR3 is made up of 16 amino acids. The V segment lost 2 bases and the J segment 3 bases; nucleotides outside the gene matches: 6. The CDR3 region has the DNA TGTGCCAGCAGTTTACTCACAGGGGCGTCTAATGAAAAACTGTTTTTT. Translated, it gives CASSLLTGASNEKLFF.

The chain couples TRBV5-4 to TRBJ2-7; TRBD1 matches at 9 bases. The trim removed 5 bases at V and 6 bases at J, leaving 6 bases unmatched. CDR3 length: 13 residues. CDR1 SGHNT and CDR2 YYREEE come from the germline V gene (reference sequence). CDR3 amino acids: CASSGPGQGEQYF. The CDR3 nucleotides read TGTGCCAGCAGTGGGCCGGGACAGGGCGAGCAGTACTTC.

The chain links TRBV11-3 to TRBJ1-5; D gene ambiguous. Germline CDR1 reads SGHNT; CDR2 reads YENEEA. There are 13 residues in the CDR3. V dropped 5 bases and J dropped 6 bases, with 11 bases sitting between them. The CDR3 protein is CASSLQGGQPQHF. The CDR3 DNA is TGTGCCAGCAGCCTCCAAGGAGGTCAGCCCCAGCATTTT. The full variable domain, rest sourced from reference TRBV11-3 and TRBJ1-5, is EAGVVQSPRYKIIEKKQPVAFWCNPISGHNTLYWYLQNLGQGPELLIRYENEEAVDDSQLPKDRFSAERLKGVDSTLKIQPAELGDSAVYLCASSLQGGQPQHFGDGTRLSIL.

The chain employs TRBV2 and TRBJ2-3; D unclear. The CDR3 is 13 amino acids. Germline V gene data show CDR1 as SNHLY and CDR2 as FYNNEI. Trimming left V 7 bases short and J 0 bases short, with 8 bases between. The CDR3 DNA is TGTGCCAGCACGAAGGAAAGCACAGATACGCAGTATTTT. Its protein product is CASTKESTDTQYF.

This rearrangement joins TRBV6-6 to TRBJ1-2, with 11 bases fitting TRBD1. The CDR3 extends over 13 amino acids. With V trimmed by 5 bases and J by 6 bases, 2 bases remained unmatched. Germline CDR1 is MNHNY and CDR2 is SVGAGI (reference sequence). As DNA, the CDR3 is TGTGCCAGCAGTGCGGGACAGGGGGATGGCTACACCTTC. Protein sequence: CASSAGQGDGYTF.

The chain uses TRBV30 and TRBJ1-5; no clear D gene. Germline V gives CDR1 GTSNPN, CDR2 SVGIG (reference sequence). This CDR3 is built from 14 residues. V shed 0 bases and J shed 0 bases, with 6 bases lying between them. This CDR3 is CAWSVELSNQPQHF. CDR3 coding DNA: TGTGCCTGGAGTGTGGAACTTAGCAATCAGCCCCAGCATTTT.

This clone was recorded only once. The chain links TRBV10-1 to TRBJ2-1; TRBD2 matches at 7 bases. This CDR3 is 14 amino acids long. V lost 7 bases and J lost 2; bases outside the gene matches: 5. Germline CDR1 is WNHNN and CDR2 is SYGVQD (reference sequence). The CDR3 sequence: CASNGGSAYNEQFF. The DNA of the CDR3 is TGCGCCAGCAACGGCGGGAGTGCCTACAATGAGCAGTTCTTC.

The rearrangement uses TRBV6-4 and TRBJ2-2; D is tentatively TRBD1 or TRBD2 (7 bases each). CDR1 is MRHNA, CDR2 SNTAGT, per germline. The ends were cut back, 7 bases at V and 5 bases at J, with 17 bases in the middle. The CDR3 sequence is 15 residues long. DNA for the CDR3: TGTGCCAGCAAGGGGGCGGGAGTGAGGACCGGGGAGCTGTTTTTT. This translates into CASKGAGVRTGELFF.

This clone was observed a handful of times. The chain employs TRBV5-4 and TRBJ2-3; tentative D call: TRBD2 (6 bases). The CDR3 is made up of 11 amino acids. The germline V gene encodes CDR1 SGHNT and CDR2 YYREEE (reference sequence). The germline V and J ends were trimmed by 6 bases and 8 bases, with 10 bases remaining between them. CDR3: CASILGGTQYF. The DNA of the CDR3 is TGTGCCAGCATCCTGGGGGGTACGCAGTATTTT.

V is TRBV19 and J is TRBJ2-7; 10 bases align to TRBD1. Germline CDR1 is LNHDA and CDR2 is SQIVND (reference sequence). J was trimmed by 4 bases and V by 9 bases; bases with no gene match: 9. The CDR3 spans 14 residues. The CDR3 bases are TGTGCCAGCAGCCGGGACAGGGGAACATACGAGCAGTACTTC. It yields the protein CASSRDRGTYEQYF.

This chain connects TRBV2 to TRBJ1-5, with 8 bases that match TRBD1. Per germline, CDR1 SNHLY and CDR2 FYNNEI. V gave up 8 bases and J gave up 7 bases; unmatched junction bases: 10. This CDR3 contains 14 residues. CDR3 residues: CASVPGQGRQPQHF. DNA for the CDR3: TGTGCCAGCGTTCCCGGACAGGGCAGACAGCCCCAGCATTTT.

The J gene is TRBJ2-1, the V gene TRBV5-1; a possible D gene is TRBD2 (6 bases). The CDR3 totals 13 residues. V was shortened by 5 bases and J by 8 bases, with 14 bases between the two germline ends. From germline, CDR1 is SGHRS and CDR2 YFSETQ. The CDR3 DNA reads TGCGCCAGCAGATCGGGGGACTCGGATGAGCAGTTCTTC. Protein product: CASRSGDSDEQFF.

This sequence joins TRBV2 and TRBJ2-5; D possibly matches TRBD1 or TRBD2 (5 bases each). The DNA end lines up better with TRBJ2-7; the J call may be wrong. In germline, CDR1 is SNHLY, CDR2 FYNNEI. The CDR3 has 13 amino acids. The CDR3 reads CASSEGLAVEQYF. The CDR3 DNA sequence: TGTGCCAGCAGTGAGGGGCTAGCCGTCGAGCAGTACTTC.

This clone was seen only once. The chain recombines TRBV2 with TRBJ2-7, with D maybe TRBD1 (5 bases). Looked up from germline, CDR1 is SNHLY and CDR2 is FYNNEI. V was clipped by 6 bases and J by 4 bases, with 19 bases between them. This CDR3 is 15 amino acids long. This CDR3 reads CASSSVGQGSYEQYF. The CDR3 coding sequence is TGTGCCAGCAGCTCGGTGGGCCAGGGATCGTACGAGCAGTACTTC.

The chain recombines TRBV4-2 with TRBJ1-1; D is unclear. The length of the CDR3 is 12 residues. From germline, CDR1 is LGHNA and CDR2 YNFKEQ. V shed 7 bases and J shed 6 bases, with 12 bases lying between them. The CDR3 DNA follows: TGTGCCAGCAAGGGCAGTATAGCTGAAGCTTTCTTT. Translated, it gives CASKGSIAEAFF.

The chain links TRBV14 to TRBJ1-1; D not resolved. The CDR3 has 14 amino acids. Germline V gene data show CDR1 as SGHDN and CDR2 as FVKESK. Deletions cut 1 base from V and 4 bases from J, with 10 bases between. CDR3 region: CASSQVLGSTEAFF. The CDR3 DNA sequence: TGTGCCAGCAGCCAAGTACTGGGTAGCACTGAAGCTTTCTTT.

The rearrangement uses TRBV2 and TRBJ1-5, with D perhaps TRBD1 (5 bases). The V gene lost 4 bases and the J gene lost 8 bases, with 15 bases spanning the gap. Germline assignment: CDR1 SNHLY and CDR2 FYNNEI. This CDR3 comprises 14 residues. CDR3 coding DNA: TGTGCCAGCAGTGGAGGGACGGCTATAGAGCCCCAGCATTTT. Its translation is CASSGGTAIEPQHF.

V and J are TRBV5-1 and TRBJ2-1, with TRBD2 matching over 11 bases. Germline V gene lookup returns CDR1 SGHRS and CDR2 YFSETQ. J gave up 7 bases and V 0 bases, and 6 bases lay outside the gene matches. CDR3 length equals 16 residues. The CDR3 here is CASSLEGTSGFNEQFF. CDR3 in DNA: TGCGCCAGCAGCTTGGAGGGGACTAGCGGATTTAATGAGCAGTTCTTC.

V and J are TRBV6-5 and TRBJ1-2; no reliable D call. The CDR3 length is 14 residues. From germline, CDR1 is MNHEY and CDR2 SVGAGI. The ends were cut back, 4 bases at V and 8 bases at J, with 17 bases in the middle. CDR3 coding DNA: TGTGCCAGCAGTTCCCGGACTGCTCTGGGAGGCTACACCTTC. Protein product: CASSSRTALGGYTF.

The rearrangement uses TRBV10-3 and TRBJ1-5; D possibly corresponds to TRBD1 (6 bases). This CDR3 is 15 amino acids long. V was trimmed by 6 bases and J by 4 bases, leaving 16 bases between them. CDR1 and CDR2 from the germline V gene are ENHRY and SYGVKD. CDR3 amino acids: CAISNRDNENQPQHF. The CDR3 nucleotides read TGTGCCATCAGCAACAGGGATAATGAAAATCAGCCCCAGCATTTT.

In DNA, the CDR3 is TGTGCCAGCAGTCGCCCAGACAGGGGATCTGAAGCTTTCTTT. Its translation: CASSRPDRGSEAFF. This rearrangement joins TRBV6-5 to TRBJ1-1; 8 bases are a match to TRBD1. The CDR3 is made up of 14 amino acids. The trim removed 5 bases at V and 6 bases at J, leaving 8 bases unmatched. Germline V gives CDR1 MNHEY, CDR2 SVGAGI.

This chain links TRBV2 with TRBJ1-6; TRBD1 matches at 8 bases. There are 13 residues in the CDR3. CDR1 and CDR2 (germline): SNHLY, FYNNEI. With V trimmed by 8 bases and J by 5 bases, 2 bases remained unmatched. The CDR3 loop reads CASRDRNNSPLHF. The CDR3 bases are TGTGCCAGCCGGGACAGGAATAATTCACCCCTCCACTTT.

The chain is built from TRBV5-4 and TRBJ2-3; D unresolved. The CDR3 loop spans 15 amino acids. Trimming cost V 2 bases and J 0 bases, with 10 bases left between them. The V gene's germline CDR1 is SGHNT and CDR2 YYREEE (reference sequence). The CDR3 DNA reads as TGTGCCAGCAGCTTAGACTCCCTTAGCACAGATACGCAGTATTTT. Translating gives CASSLDSLSTDTQYF.

The sample holds a few counts of this clone. This chain uses TRBV28 with TRBJ1-5; 10 nucleotides line up with TRBD1. Germline V gene data show CDR1 as MDHEN and CDR2 as SYDVKM. V dropped 2 bases and J dropped 6; count of bases not matched to a gene: 7. The length of the CDR3 is 16 residues. The CDR3 bases are TGTGCCAGCAGTTTACCAGGGACAGGGGCCAGTCAGCCCCAGCATTTT. This encodes CASSLPGTGASQPQHF.

The chain couples TRBV4-1 to TRBJ2-3, with a tentative D call TRBD2 (6 bases). Germline V lookup: CDR1 MGHRA, CDR2 YSYEKL. The V end was cut by 0 bases, the J end by 5 bases, with 15 bases between. The CDR3 runs 16 residues. The DNA of the CDR3 is TGCGCCAGCAGCCAAGAAGTAGGTCTAGCGATAGATACGCAGTATTTT. This codes for CASSQEVGLAIDTQYF.